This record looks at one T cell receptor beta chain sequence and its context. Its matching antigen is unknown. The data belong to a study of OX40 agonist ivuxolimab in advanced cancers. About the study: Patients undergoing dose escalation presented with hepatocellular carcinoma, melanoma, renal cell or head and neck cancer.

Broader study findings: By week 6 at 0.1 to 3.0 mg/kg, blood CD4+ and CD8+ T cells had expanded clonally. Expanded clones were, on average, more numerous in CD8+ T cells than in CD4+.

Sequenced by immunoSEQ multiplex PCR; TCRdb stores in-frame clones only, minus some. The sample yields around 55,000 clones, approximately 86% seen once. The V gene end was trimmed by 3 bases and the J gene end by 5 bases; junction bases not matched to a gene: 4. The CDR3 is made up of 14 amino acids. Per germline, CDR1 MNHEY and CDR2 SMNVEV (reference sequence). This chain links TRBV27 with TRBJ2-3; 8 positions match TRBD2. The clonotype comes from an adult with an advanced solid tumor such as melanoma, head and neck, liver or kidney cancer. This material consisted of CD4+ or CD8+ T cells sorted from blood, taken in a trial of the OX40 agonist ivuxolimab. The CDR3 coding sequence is TGTGCCAGCAGTTTCCCAGCGGGAGTAGATACGCAGTATTTT. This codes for CASSFPAGVDTQYF.